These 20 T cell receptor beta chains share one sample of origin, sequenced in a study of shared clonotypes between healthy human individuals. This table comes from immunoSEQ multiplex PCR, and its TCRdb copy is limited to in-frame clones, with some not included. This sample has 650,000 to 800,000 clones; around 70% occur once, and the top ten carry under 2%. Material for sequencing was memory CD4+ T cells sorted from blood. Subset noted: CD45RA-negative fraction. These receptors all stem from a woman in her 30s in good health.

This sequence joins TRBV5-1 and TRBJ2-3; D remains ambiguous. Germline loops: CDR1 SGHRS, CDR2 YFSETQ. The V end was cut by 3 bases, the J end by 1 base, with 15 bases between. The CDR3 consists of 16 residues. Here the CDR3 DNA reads TGCGCCAGCAGCTGGGCCCCGGCGGAGCGCACAGATACGCAGTATTTT. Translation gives CASSWAPAERTDTQYF.

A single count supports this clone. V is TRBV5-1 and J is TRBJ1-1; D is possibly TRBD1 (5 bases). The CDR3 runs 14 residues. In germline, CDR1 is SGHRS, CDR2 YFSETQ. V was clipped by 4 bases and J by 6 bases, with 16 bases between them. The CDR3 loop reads CASSPRQGNAEAFF. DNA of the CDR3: TGCGCCAGCAGCCCCCGCCAGGGCAATGCTGAAGCTTTCTTT. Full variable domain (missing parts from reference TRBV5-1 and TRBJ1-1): KAGVTQTPRYLIKTRGQQVTLSCSPISGHRSVSWYQQTPGQGLQFLFEYFSETQRNKGNFPGRFSGRQFSNSRSEMNVSTLELGDSALYLCASSPRQGNAEAFFGQGTRLTVV.

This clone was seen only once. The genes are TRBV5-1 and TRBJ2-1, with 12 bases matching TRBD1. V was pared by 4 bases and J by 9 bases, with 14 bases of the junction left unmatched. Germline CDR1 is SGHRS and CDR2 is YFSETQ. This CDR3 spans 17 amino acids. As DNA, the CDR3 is TGCGCCAGCAGCAGAATCTACGGGACAGGGGGCTCGGGTGAGCAGTTCTTC. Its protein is CASSRIYGTGGSGEQFF. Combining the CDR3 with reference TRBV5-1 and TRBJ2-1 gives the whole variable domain KAGVTQTPRYLIKTRGQQVTLSCSPISGHRSVSWYQQTPGQGLQFLFEYFSETQRNKGNFPGRFSGRQFSNSRSEMNVSTLELGDSALYLCASSRIYGTGGSGEQFFGPGTRLTVL.

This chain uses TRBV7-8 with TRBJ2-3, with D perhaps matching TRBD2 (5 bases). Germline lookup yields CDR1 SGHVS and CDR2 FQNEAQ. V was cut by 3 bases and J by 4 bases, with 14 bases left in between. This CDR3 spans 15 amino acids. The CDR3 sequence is CASSLGPGKADTQYF. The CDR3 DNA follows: TGTGCCAGCAGCTTGGGTCCCGGGAAAGCAGATACGCAGTATTTT. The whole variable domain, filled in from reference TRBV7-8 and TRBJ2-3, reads GAGVSQSPRYKVAKRGQDVALRCDPISGHVSLFWYQQALGQGPEFLTYFQNEAQLDKSGLPSDRFFAERPEGSVSTLKIQRTQQEDSAVYLCASSLGPGKADTQYFGPGTRLTVL.

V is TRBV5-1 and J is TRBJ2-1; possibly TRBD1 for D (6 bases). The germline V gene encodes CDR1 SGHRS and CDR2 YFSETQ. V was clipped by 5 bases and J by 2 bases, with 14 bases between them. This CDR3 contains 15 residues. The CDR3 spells CASSYDRPTYNEQFF. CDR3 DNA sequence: TGCGCCAGCAGTTACGACAGGCCGACCTACAATGAGCAGTTCTTC.

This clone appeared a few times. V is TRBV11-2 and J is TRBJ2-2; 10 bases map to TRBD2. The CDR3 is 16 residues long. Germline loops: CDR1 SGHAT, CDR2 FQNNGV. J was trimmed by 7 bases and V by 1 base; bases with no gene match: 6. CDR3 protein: CASSLVPSGSIGELFF. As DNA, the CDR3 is TGTGCCAGCAGCTTAGTGCCTAGCGGGAGTATCGGGGAGCTGTTTTTT.

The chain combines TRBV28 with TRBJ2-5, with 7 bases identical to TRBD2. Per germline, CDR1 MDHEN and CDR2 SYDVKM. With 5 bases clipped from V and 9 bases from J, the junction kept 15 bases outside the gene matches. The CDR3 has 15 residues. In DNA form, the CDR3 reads TGTGCCAGCAGTCAGGTTCTAGAGATGGGAGGGGCCCAGTACTTC. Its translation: CASSQVLEMGGAQYF. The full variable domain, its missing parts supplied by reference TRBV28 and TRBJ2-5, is DVKVTQSSRYLVKRTGEKVFLECVQDMDHENMFWYRQDPGLGLRLIYFSYDVKMKEKGDIPEGYSVSREKKERFSLILESASTNQTSMYLCASSQVLEMGGAQYFGPGTRLLVL.

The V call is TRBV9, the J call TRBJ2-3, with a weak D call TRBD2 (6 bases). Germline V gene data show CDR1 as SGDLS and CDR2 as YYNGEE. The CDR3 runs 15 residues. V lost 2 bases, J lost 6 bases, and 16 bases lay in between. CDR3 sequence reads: CASSVGTGRFDTQYF. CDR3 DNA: TGTGCCAGCAGCGTCGGGACTGGAAGATTCGATACGCAGTATTTT.

The CDR3 reads CASSKGGQTLSYEQYF. CDR3 nucleotide sequence: TGTGCCAGCAGCAAAGGGGGGCAGACCCTATCCTACGAGCAGTACTTC. The chain carries TRBV21-1 and TRBJ2-7; TRBD1, the D gene given by the table, was not confirmed from the DNA. TRBV21-1 has pseudogene status. CDR3 length: 16 residues.

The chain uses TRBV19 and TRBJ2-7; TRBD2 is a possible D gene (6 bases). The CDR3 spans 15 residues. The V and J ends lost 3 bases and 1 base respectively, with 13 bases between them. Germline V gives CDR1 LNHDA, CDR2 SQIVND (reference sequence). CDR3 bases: TGTGCCAGTAGTATTTACGCGGGGCAATCCTACGAGCAGTACTTC. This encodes CASSIYAGQSYEQYF. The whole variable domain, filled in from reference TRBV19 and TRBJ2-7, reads DGGITQSPKYLFRKEGQNVTLSCEQNLNHDAMYWYRQDPGQGLRLIYYSQIVNDFQKGDIAEGYSVSREKKESFPLTVTSAQKNPTAFYLCASSIYAGQSYEQYFGPGTRLTVT.

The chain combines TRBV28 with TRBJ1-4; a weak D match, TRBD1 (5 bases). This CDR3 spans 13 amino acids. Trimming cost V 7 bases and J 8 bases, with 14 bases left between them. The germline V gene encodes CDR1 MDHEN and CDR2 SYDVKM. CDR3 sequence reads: CASTQEFKEKLFF. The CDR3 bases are TGTGCCAGCACACAGGAGTTTAAAGAAAAACTGTTTTTT.

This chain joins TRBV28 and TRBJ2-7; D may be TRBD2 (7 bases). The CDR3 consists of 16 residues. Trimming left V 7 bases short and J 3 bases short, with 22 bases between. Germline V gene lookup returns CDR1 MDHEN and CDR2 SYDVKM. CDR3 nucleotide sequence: TGTGCCAGCATTCACACACGGGGGGCCCCGATCTACGAGCAGTACTTC. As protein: CASIHTRGAPIYEQYF. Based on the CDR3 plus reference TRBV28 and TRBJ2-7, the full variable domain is DVKVTQSSRYLVKRTGEKVFLECVQDMDHENMFWYRQDPGLGLRLIYFSYDVKMKEKGDIPEGYSVSREKKERFSLILESASTNQTSMYLCASIHTRGAPIYEQYFGPGTRLTVT.

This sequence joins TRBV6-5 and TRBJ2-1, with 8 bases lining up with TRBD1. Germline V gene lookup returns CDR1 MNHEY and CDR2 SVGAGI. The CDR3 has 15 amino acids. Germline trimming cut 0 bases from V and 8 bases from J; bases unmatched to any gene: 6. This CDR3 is CASSYSRTGIHEQFF. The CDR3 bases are TGTGCCAGCAGTTACTCCCGGACAGGGATCCATGAGCAGTTCTTC.

The DNA of the CDR3 is TGTGCCTCTTTTCGACAGGGGGCCTACGAGCAGTACTTC. This sequence encodes CASFRQGAYEQYF. V is TRBV30 and J is TRBJ2-7; the match to TRBD1 covers 9 bases. The trim removed 7 bases at V and 2 bases at J, leaving 6 bases unmatched. The CDR3 extends over 13 amino acids. Looked up from germline, CDR1 is GTSNPN and CDR2 is SVGIG (reference sequence).

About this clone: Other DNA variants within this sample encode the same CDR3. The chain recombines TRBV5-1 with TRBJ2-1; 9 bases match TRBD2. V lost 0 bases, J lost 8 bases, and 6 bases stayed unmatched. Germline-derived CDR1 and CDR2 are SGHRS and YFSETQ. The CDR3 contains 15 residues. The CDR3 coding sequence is TGCGCCAGCAGCTTGGTGGCGGGAGGGCCTGATGAGCAGTTCTTC. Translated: CASSLVAGGPDEQFF. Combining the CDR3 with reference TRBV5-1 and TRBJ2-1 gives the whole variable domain KAGVTQTPRYLIKTRGQQVTLSCSPISGHRSVSWYQQTPGQGLQFLFEYFSETQRNKGNFPGRFSGRQFSNSRSEMNVSTLELGDSALYLCASSLVAGGPDEQFFGPGTRLTVL.

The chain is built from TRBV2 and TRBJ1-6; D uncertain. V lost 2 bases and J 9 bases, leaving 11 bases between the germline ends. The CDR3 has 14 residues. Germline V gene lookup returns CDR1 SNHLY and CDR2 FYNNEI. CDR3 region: CASSERVLSSPLHF. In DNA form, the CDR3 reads TGTGCCAGCAGTGAAAGGGTACTTAGTTCACCCCTCCACTTT.

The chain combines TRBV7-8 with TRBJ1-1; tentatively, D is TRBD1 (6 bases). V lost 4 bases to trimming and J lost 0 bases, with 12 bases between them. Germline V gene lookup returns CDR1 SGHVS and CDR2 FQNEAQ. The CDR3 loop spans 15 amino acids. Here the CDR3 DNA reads TGTGCCAGCAGCTCGAACGGACAGATGAACACTGAAGCTTTCTTT. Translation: CASSSNGQMNTEAFF. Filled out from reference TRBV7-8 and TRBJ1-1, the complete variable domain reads GAGVSQSPRYKVAKRGQDVALRCDPISGHVSLFWYQQALGQGPEFLTYFQNEAQLDKSGLPSDRFFAERPEGSVSTLKIQRTQQEDSAVYLCASSSNGQMNTEAFFGQGTRLTVV.

The CDR3 sequence is CASSDSTGLEAFF. The CDR3 DNA reads TGTGCCAGCAGTGATAGTACAGGGTTGGAAGCTTTCTTT. V and J are TRBV6-1 and TRBJ1-1; TRBD1 might be the D (6 bases). V lost 3 bases, J lost 8 bases, and 13 bases lay in between. CDR1 is MNHNS and CDR2 is SASEGT in the germline V gene. The CDR3 is 13 amino acids.

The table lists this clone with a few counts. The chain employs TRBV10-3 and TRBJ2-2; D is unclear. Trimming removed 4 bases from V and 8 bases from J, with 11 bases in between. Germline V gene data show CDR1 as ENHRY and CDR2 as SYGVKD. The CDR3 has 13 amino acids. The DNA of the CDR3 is TGTGCCATCAGTGCCCTTGGGTTTGGGGAGCTGTTTTTT. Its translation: CAISALGFGELFF.

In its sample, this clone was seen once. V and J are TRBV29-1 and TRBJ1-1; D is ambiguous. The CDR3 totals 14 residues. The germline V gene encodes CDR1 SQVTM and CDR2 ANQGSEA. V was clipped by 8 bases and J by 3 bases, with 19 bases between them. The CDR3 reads CSITGLAQDTEAFF. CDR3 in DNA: TGCAGCATAACCGGGCTAGCCCAGGACACTGAAGCTTTCTTT.